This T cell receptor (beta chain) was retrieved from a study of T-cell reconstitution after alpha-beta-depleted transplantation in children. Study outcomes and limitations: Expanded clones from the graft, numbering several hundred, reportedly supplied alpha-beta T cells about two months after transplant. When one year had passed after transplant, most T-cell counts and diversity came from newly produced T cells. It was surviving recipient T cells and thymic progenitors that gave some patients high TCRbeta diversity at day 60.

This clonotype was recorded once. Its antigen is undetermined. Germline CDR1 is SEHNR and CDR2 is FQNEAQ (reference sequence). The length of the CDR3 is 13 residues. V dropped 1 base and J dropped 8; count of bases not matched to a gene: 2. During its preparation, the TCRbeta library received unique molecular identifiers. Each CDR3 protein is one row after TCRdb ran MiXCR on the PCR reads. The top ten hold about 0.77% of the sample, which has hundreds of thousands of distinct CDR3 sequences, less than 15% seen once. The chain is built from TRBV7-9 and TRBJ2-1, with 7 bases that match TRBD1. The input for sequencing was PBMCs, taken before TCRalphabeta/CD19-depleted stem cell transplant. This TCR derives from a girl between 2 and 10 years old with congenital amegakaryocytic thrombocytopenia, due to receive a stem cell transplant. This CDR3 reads CASSLEGGDEQFF. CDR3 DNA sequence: TGTGCCAGCAGCTTAGAAGGGGGCGATGAGCAGTTCTTC.